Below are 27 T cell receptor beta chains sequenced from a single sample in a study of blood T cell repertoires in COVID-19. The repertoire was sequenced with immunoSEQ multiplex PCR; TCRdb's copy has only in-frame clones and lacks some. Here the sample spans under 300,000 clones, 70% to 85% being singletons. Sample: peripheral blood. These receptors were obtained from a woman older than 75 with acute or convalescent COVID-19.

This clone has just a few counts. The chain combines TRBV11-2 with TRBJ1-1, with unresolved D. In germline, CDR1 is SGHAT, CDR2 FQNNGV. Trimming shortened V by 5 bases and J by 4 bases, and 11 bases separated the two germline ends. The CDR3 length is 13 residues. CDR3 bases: TGTGCCAGCAGCGTGCTGGAGGGCACTGAAGCTTTCTTT. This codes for CASSVLEGTEAFF.

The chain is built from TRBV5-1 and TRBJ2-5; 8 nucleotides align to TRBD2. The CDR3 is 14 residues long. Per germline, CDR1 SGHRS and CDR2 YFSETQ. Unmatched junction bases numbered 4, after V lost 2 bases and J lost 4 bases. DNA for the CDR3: TGCGCCAGCAGCTTTGATAGCGGGGCAGAGACCCAGTACTTC. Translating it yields CASSFDSGAETQYF.

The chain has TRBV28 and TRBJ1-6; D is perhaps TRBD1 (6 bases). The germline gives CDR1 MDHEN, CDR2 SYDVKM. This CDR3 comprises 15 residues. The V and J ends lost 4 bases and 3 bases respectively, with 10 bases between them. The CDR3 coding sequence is TGTGCCAGCAGTTACCACAGGGACTATAATTCACCCCTCCACTTT. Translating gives CASSYHRDYNSPLHF.

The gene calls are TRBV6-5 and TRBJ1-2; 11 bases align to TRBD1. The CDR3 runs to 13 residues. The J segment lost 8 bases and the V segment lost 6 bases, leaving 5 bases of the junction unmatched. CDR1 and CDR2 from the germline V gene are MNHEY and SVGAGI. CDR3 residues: CASRGQGVGGYTF. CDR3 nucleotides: TGTGCCAGCAGGGGACAGGGGGTTGGAGGCTACACCTTC.

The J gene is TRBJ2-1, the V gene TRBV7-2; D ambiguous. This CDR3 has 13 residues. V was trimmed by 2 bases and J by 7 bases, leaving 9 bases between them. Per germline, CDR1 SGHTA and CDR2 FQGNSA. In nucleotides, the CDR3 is TGTGCCAGCAGCTTAATTCTCGGGAATGAGCAGTTCTTC. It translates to CASSLILGNEQFF.

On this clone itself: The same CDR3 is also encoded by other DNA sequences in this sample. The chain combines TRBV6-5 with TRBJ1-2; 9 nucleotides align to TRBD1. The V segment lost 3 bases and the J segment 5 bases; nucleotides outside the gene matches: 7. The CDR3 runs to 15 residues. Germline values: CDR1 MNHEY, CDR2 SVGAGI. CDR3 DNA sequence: TGTGCCAGCAGTTATCGGGACAGGGTGGGTTATGGCTACACCTTC. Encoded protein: CASSYRDRVGYGYTF.

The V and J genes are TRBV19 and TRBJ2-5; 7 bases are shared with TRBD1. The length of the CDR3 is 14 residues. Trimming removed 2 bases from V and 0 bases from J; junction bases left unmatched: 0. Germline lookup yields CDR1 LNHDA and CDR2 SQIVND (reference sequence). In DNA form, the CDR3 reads TGTGCCAGTAGTATAAGGGGGCACCAAGAGACCCAGTACTTC. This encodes CASSIRGHQETQYF.

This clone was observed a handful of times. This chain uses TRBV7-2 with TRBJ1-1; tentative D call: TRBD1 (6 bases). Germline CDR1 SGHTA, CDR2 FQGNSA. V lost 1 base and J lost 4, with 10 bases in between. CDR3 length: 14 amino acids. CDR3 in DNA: TGTGCCAGCAGCTTAGTACAGGGTAGCACTGAAGCTTTCTTT. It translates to CASSLVQGSTEAFF.

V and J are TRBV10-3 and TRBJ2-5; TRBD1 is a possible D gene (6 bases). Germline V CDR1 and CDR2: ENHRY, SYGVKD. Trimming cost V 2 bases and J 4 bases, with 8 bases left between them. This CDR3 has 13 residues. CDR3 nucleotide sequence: TGTGCCATCAGTGAGACAGGGAGAGAGACCCAGTACTTC. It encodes CAISETGRETQYF.

This CDR3 is CASSRLPLAGRTGELFF. As DNA, the CDR3 is TGTGCCAGCTCCCGCCTCCCCCTAGCGGGGCGCACCGGGGAGCTGTTTTTT. This rearrangement joins TRBV18 to TRBJ2-2, with 9 nucleotides matching TRBD2. Germline CDR1 is KGHSH and CDR2 is LQKENI. Trimming took 6 bases from V and 4 from J; bases not matched to a gene: 12. CDR3 length equals 17 residues.

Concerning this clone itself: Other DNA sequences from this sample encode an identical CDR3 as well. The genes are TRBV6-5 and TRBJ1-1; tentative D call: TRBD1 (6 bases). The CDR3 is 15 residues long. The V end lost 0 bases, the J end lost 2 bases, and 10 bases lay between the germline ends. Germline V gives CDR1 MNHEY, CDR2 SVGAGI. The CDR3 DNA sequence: TGTGCCAGCAGTTACTCCACAGGGAGAAACACTGAAGCTTTCTTT. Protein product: CASSYSTGRNTEAFF.

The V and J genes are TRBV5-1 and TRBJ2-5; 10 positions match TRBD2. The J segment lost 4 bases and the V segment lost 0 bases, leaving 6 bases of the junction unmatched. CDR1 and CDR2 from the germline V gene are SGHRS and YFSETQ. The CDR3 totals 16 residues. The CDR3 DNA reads TGCGCCAGCAGCTTGGCCCCAGCGGGAGGGTTAGAGACCCAGTACTTC. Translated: CASSLAPAGGLETQYF.

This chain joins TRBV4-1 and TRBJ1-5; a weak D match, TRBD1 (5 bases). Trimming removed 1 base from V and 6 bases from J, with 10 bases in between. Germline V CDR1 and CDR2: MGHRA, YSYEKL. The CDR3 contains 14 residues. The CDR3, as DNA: TGCGCCAGCAGCCAAGTAGTAGGGGTTCAGCCCCAGCATTTT. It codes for CASSQVVGVQPQHF.

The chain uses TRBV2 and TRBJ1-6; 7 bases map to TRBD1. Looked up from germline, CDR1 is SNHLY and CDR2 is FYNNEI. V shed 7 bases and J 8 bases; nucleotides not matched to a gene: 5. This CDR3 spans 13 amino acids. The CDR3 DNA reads TGTGCCAGCAAGACAGGGCCCGATTCACCCCTCCACTTT. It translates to CASKTGPDSPLHF. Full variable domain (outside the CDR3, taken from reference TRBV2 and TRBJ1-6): EPEVTQTPSHQVTQMGQEVILRCVPISNHLYFYWYRQILGQKVEFLVSFYNNEISEKSEIFDDQFSVERPDGSNFTLKIRSTKLEDSAMYFCASKTGPDSPLHFGNGTRLTVT.

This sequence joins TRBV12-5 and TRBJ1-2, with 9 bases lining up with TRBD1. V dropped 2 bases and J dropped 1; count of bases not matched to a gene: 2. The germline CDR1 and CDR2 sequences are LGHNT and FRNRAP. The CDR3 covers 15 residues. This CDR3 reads CASGLHRGLNYGYTF. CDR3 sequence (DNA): TGTGCTAGTGGTTTGCACAGGGGGCTTAACTATGGCTACACCTTC.

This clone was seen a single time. In DNA form, the CDR3 reads TGCGCCAGCAGACGGAGCACCTTCGGAGAAGAGACCCAGTACTTC. This sequence encodes CASRRSTFGEETQYF. This sequence joins TRBV5-1 and TRBJ2-5, with D unresolved. V was cut by 5 bases and J by 3 bases, with 17 bases left in between. This CDR3 has 15 amino acids. CDR1 SGHRS and CDR2 YFSETQ come from the germline V gene.

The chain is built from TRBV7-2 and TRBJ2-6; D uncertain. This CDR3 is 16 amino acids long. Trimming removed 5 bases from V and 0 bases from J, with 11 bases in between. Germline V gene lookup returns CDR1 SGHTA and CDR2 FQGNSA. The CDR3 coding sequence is TGTGCCAGCAGCCCGAGCTCTACCTCTGGGGCCAACGTCCTGACTTTC. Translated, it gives CASSPSSTSGANVLTF. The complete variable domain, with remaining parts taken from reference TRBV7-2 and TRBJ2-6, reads GAGVSQSPSNKVTEKGKDVELRCDPISGHTALYWYRQSLGQGLEFLIYFQGNSAPDKSGLPSDRFSAERTGGSVSTLTIQRTQQEDSAVYLCASSPSSTSGANVLTFGAGSRLTVL.

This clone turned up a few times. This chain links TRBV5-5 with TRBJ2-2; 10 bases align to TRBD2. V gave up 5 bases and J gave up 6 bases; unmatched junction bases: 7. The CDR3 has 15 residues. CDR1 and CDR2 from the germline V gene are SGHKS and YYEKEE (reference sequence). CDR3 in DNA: TGTGCCAGCAGACGCAGCGGGGGGGCGTCCGGGGAGCTGTTTTTT. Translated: CASRRSGGASGELFF.

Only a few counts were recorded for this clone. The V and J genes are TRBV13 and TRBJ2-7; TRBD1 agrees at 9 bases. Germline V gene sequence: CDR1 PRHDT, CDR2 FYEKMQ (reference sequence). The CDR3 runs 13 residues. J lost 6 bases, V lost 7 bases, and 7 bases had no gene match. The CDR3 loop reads CASTMTGGGEQYF. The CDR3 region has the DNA TGTGCCAGCACCATGACAGGGGGAGGCGAGCAGTACTTC.

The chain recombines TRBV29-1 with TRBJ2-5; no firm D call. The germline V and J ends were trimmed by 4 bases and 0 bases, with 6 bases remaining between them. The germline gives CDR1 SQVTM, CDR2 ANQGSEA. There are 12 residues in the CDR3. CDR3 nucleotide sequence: TGCAGCGTTGTTCCGTACCAAGAGACCCAGTACTTC. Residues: CSVVPYQETQYF.

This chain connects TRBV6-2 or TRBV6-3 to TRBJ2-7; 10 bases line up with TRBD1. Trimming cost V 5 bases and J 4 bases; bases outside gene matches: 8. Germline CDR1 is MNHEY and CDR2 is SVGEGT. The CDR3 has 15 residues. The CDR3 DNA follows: TGTGCCAGCAGTACTGCCGGGACAGGGGAGTACGAGCAGTACTTC. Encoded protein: CASSTAGTGEYEQYF.

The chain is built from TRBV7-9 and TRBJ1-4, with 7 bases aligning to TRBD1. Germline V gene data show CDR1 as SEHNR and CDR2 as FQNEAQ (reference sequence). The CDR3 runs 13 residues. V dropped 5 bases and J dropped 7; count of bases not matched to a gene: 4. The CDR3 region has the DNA TGTGCCAGCAGCCGCGGACAGGTTGAAAAACTGTTTTTT. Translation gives CASSRGQVEKLFF.

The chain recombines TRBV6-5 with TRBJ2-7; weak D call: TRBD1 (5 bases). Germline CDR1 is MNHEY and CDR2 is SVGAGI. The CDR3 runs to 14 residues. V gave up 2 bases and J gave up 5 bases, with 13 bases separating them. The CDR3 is CASSYRAGPHEQYF. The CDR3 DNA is TGTGCCAGCAGTTACCGGGCAGGGCCCCACGAGCAGTACTTC.

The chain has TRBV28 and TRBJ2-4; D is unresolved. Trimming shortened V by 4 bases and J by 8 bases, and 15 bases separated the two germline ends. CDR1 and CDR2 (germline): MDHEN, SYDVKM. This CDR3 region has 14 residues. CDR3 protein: CASSSRDGLDIQYF. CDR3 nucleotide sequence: TGTGCCAGCAGTTCCAGAGATGGGCTGGACATTCAGTACTTC.

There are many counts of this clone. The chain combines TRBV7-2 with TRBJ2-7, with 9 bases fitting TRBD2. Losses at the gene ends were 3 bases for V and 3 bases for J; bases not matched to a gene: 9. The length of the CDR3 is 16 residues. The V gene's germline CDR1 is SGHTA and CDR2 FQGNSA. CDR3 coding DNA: TGTGCCAGCAGCTTTGCCCAAGGGACTAGCCTCTACGAGCAGTACTTC. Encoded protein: CASSFAQGTSLYEQYF.

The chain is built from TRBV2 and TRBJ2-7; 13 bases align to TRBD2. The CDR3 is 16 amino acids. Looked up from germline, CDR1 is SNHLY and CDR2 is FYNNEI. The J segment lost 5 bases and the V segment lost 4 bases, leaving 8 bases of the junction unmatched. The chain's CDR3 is CASSGQLAGGLDEQYF. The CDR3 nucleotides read TGTGCCAGCAGTGGGCAACTAGCGGGAGGGCTAGACGAGCAGTACTTC.

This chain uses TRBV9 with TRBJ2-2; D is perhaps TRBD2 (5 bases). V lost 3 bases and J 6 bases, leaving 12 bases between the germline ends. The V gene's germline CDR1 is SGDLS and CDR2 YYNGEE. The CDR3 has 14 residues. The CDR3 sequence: CASSDSGLAGELFF. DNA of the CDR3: TGTGCCAGCAGCGACTCAGGACTTGCCGGGGAGCTGTTTTTT.